Sequencing of this T cell receptor (beta chain) was carried out in a study of T cells after yellow fever vaccination. As for the study in general: SMART-Seq v4 Ultra Low Input served to prepare low-cell-number fractions.

With regard to this clonotype: Its specificity is unknown.

General study findings and limits: Primary-vaccination clones mostly resurfaced post-booster (approximately 96% CD4, around 88% CD8). From the bulk population, abundant clonotypes could contaminate and appear within FACS-sorted repertoires.

TCRdb passed the 5' RACE reads through MiXCR, listing each CDR3 protein once. The table shows hundreds of thousands of distinct CDR3 sequences, with around a tenth occurring only once. The V segment lost 6 bases and the J segment 10 bases; nucleotides outside the gene matches: 3. CDR3 length: 12 amino acids. The germline V gene has CDR1 LNHDA and CDR2 SQIVND (reference sequence). The TCR originated in a man between 18 and 35 years old who received the YFV17D yellow fever vaccine. This chain uses TRBV19 with TRBJ2-3; 11 bases are a match to TRBD1. The source material was PBMCs, sampled on the day of the first yellow fever vaccination. CDR3 region: CASSPGQGAQYF. CDR3 bases: TGTGCCAGTAGCCCGGGACAGGGGGCGCAGTATTTT.